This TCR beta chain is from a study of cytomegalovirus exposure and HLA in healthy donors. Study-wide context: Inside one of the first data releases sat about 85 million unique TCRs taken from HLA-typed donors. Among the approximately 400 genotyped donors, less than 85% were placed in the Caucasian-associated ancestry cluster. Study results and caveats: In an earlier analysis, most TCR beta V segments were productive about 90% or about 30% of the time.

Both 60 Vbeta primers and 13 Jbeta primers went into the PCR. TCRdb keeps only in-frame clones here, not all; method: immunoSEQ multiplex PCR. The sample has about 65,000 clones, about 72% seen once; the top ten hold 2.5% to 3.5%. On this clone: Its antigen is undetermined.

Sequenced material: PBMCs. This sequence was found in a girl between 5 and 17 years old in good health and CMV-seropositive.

CDR3 amino acids: CASSLSSSYNEQFF. CDR3 sequence (DNA): TGCGCCAGCAGCTTGTCCAGCTCCTACAATGAGCAGTTCTTC. The rearrangement uses TRBV5-1 and TRBJ2-1, with D hard to call. The CDR3 contains 14 residues. CDR1 is SGHRS, CDR2 YFSETQ, per germline. The ends were cut back, 1 base at V and 0 bases at J, with 5 bases in the middle.